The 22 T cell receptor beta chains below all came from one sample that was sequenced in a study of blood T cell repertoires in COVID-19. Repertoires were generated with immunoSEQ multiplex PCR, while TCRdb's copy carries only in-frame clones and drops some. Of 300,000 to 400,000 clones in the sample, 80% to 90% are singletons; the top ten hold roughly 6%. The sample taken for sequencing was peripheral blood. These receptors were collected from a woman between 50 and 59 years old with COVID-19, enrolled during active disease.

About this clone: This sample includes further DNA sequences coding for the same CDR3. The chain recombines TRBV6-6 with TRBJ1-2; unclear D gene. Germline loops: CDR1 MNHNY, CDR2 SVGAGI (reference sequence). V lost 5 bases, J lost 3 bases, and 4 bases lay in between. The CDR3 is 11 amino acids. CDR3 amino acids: CASSPYYGYTF. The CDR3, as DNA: TGTGCCAGCAGTCCCTACTATGGCTACACCTTC.

CDR3 protein: CATSRGKGHRGAEQFF. In DNA, the CDR3 is TGTGCCACCAGCAGAGGGAAGGGTCACAGGGGTGCTGAGCAGTTCTTC. The rearrangement joins TRBV15 to TRBJ2-1, with 7 bases aligning to TRBD1. The V gene's germline CDR1 is LNHNV and CDR2 YYDKDF (reference sequence). With 1 base clipped from V and 9 bases from J, the junction kept 12 bases outside the gene matches. This CDR3 spans 16 amino acids. The variable domain in full, with the rest retrieved from reference TRBV15 and TRBJ2-1, is DAMVIQNPRYQVTQFGKPVTLSCSQTLNHNVMYWYQQKSSQAPKLLFHYYDKDFNNEADTPDNFQSRRPNTSFCFLDIRSPGLGDTAMYLCATSRGKGHRGAEQFFGPGTRLTVL.

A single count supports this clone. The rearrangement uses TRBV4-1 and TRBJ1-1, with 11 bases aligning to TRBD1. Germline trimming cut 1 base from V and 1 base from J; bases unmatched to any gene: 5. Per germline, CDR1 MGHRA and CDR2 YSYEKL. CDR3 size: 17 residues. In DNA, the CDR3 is TGCGCCAGCAGCCAAGGGAGGGACAGGGGGACGAACACTGAAGCTTTCTTT. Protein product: CASSQGRDRGTNTEAFF.

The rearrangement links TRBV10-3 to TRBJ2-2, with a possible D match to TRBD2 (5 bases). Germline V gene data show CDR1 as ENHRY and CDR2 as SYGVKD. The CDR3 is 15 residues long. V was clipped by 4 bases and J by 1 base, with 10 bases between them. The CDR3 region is CAISGEGLNTGELFF. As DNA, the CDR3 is TGTGCCATCAGTGGGGAAGGACTGAACACCGGGGAGCTGTTTTTT.

The chain's CDR3 is CASSLESLGLGVVYNEQFF. The CDR3 DNA sequence: TGTGCCAGCAGCTTAGAGTCCCTCGGGTTAGGGGTGGTATACAATGAGCAGTTCTTC. The genes are TRBV7-8 and TRBJ2-1, with D possibly being TRBD1 (5 bases). The CDR3 has 19 amino acids. The germline CDR1 and CDR2 sequences are SGHVS and FQNEAQ. V shed 1 base and J shed 4 bases, with 23 bases lying between them.

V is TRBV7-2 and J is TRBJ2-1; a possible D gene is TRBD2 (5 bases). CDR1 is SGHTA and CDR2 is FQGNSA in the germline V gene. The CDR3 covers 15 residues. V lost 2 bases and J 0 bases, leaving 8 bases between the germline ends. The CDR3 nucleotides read TGTGCCAGCAGCTTAAGGGAGAGCTCCTACAATGAGCAGTTCTTC. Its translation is CASSLRESSYNEQFF.

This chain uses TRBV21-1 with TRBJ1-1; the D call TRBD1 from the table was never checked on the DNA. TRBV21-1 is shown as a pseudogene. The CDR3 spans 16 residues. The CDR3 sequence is CASSKKKTDTNTEAFF. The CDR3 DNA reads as TGTGCCAGCAGCAAAAAGAAAACAGATACGAACACTGAAGCTTTCTTT.

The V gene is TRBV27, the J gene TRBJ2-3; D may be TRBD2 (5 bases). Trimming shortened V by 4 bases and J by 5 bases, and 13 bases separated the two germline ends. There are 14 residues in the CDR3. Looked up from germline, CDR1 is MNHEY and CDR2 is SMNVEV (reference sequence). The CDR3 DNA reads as TGTGCCAGCAGTTCCCTCCCCGCGGGAGATACGCAGTATTTT. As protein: CASSSLPAGDTQYF.

Here the CDR3 reads CASSTGQGNTEAFF. The CDR3 DNA reads as TGTGCCAGCAGCACGGGACAGGGGAACACTGAAGCTTTCTTT. The rearrangement uses TRBV11-3 and TRBJ1-1; 9 bases map to TRBD1. The V and J ends lost 5 bases and 1 base, in that order; junction bases with no gene match: 2. Germline loops: CDR1 SGHNT, CDR2 YENEEA. The CDR3 runs 14 residues.

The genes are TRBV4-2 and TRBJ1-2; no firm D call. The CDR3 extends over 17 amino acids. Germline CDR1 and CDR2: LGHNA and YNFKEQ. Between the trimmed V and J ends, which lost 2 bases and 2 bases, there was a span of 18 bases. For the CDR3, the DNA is TGTGCCAGCAGCCAACTCCCCTTGGGAGAAAGGAACTATGGCTACACCTTC. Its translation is CASSQLPLGERNYGYTF.

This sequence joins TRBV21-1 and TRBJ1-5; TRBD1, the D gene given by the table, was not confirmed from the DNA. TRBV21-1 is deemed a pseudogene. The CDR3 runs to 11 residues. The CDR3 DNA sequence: TGTGACATCCTTCCCAATCAGCCCCAGCATTTT. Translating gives CDILPNQPQHF.

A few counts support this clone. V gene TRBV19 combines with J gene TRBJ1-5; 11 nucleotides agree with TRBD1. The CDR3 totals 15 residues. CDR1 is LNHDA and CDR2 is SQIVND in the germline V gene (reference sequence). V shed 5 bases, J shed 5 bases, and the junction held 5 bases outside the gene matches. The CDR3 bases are TGTGCCAGTAGTTCGGACAGGGGGCTTTATCAGCCCCAGCATTTT. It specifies CASSSDRGLYQPQHF. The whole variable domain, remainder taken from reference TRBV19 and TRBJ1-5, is DGGITQSPKYLFRKEGQNVTLSCEQNLNHDAMYWYRQDPGQGLRLIYYSQIVNDFQKGDIAEGYSVSREKKESFPLTVTSAQKNPTAFYLCASSSDRGLYQPQHFGDGTRLSIL.

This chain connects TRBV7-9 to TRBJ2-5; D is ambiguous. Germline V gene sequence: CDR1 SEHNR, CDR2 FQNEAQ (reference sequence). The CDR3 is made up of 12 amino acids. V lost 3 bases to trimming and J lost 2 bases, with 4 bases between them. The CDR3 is CASSFSQETQYF. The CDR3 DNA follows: TGTGCCAGCAGCTTCTCGCAAGAGACCCAGTACTTC.

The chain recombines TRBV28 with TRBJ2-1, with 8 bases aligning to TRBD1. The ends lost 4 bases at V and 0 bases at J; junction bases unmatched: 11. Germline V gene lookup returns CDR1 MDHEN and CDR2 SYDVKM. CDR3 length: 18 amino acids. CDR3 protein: CASSSTGVRTSSYNEQFF. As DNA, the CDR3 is TGTGCCAGCAGTTCGACAGGGGTTAGAACTAGCTCCTACAATGAGCAGTTCTTC.

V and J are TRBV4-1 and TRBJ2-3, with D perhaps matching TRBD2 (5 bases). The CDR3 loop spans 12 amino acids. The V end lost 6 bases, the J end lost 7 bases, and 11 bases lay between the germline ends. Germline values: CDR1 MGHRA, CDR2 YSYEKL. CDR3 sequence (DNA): TGCGCCAGCAGAAGCACGGGGAATACGCAGTATTTT. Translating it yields CASRSTGNTQYF.

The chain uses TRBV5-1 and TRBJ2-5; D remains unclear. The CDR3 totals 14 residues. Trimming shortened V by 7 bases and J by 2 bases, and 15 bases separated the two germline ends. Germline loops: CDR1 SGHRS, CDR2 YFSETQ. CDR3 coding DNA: TGCGCCAGCTCGCGGTGGCGGAAACAAGAGACCCAGTACTTC. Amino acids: CASSRWRKQETQYF.

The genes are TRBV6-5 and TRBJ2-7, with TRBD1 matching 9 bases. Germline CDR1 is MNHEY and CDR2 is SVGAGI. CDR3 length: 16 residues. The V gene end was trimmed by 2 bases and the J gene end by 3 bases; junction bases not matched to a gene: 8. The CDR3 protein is CASSYKPGQGVYEQYF. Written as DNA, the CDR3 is TGTGCCAGCAGTTACAAACCGGGACAGGGAGTCTACGAGCAGTACTTC.

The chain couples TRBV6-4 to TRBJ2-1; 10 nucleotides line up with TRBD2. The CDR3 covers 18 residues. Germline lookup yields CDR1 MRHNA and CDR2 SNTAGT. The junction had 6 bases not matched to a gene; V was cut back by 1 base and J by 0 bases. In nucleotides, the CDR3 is TGTGCCAGCAGTGACTACTGGACTAGCGGTTACTCCTACAATGAGCAGTTCTTC. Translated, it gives CASSDYWTSGYSYNEQFF.

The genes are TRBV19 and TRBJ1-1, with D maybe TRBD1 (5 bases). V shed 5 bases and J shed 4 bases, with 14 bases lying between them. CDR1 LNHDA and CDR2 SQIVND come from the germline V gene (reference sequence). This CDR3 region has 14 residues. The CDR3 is CASSYSGGSTEAFF. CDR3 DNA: TGTGCCAGTAGTTATAGCGGGGGTAGCACTGAAGCTTTCTTT.

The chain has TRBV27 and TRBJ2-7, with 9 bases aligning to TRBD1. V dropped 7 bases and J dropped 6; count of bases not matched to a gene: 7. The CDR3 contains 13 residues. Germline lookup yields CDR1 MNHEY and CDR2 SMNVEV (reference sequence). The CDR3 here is CASMGQGRGEQYF. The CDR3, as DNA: TGTGCCAGCATGGGACAGGGTCGTGGCGAGCAGTACTTC.

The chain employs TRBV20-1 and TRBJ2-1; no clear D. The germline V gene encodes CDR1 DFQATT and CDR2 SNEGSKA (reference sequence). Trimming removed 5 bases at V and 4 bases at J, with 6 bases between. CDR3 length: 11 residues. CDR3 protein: CSAEDYNEQFF. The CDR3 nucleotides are TGCAGTGCTGAGGATTACAATGAGCAGTTCTTC.

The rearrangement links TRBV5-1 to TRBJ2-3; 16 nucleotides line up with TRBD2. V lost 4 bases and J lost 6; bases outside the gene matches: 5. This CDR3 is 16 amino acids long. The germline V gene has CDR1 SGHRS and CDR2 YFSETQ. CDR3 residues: CASSTGTSGRADTQYF. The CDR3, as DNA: TGCGCCAGCAGCACCGGGACTAGCGGGAGGGCCGATACGCAGTATTTT.